This T cell receptor (beta chain) was captured by sequencing in a study of T cells after yellow fever vaccination. Study summary: Each low-cell-number fraction was prepared by means of SMART-Seq v4 Ultra Low Input.

TCRdb re-called the 5' RACE reads with MiXCR, one entry per CDR3 protein. Of around 340,000 distinct CDR3 sequences listed, 8.7% are singletons. Germline loops: CDR1 ENHRY, CDR2 SYGVKD. Trimming took off 4 bases at V and 1 base at J, with 11 bases between the two ends. This CDR3 has 15 amino acids. Regarding this clonotype: Its antigen is currently unknown.

Study observations and caveats: Repertoires sorted by FACS could include abundant clonotypes that are contaminants from the bulk population.

This sequence joins TRBV10-3 and TRBJ1-5; possible D gene TRBD1, 6 bases. This receptor was taken from a young man who received the YFV17D yellow fever vaccine. The sequenced sample was PBMCs, obtained on the day of the first yellow fever vaccination. The DNA for the CDR3 is TGTGCCATCAGTGGGGGGGGCGCGAGCAATCAGCCCCAGCATTTT. Amino acids: CAISGGGASNQPQHF.